Following are 22 T cell receptor beta chains from one sample sequenced in a study of CD8+CD57+ T cells in acquired aplastic anemia. The template for TCR beta VDJ and CDR3 sequence profiling was genomic DNA. TCRdb re-derived calls from the reads in MiXCR, one entry per CDR3 protein. The sample contains 50,000 to 70,000 distinct CDR3 sequences, 45% to 70% of which appear only once. The sequenced sample was sorted CD4+, CD8+, or CD8+CD57+ T cells (not recorded which) from PBMCs. The origin of the receptors is a human donor in good health, serving as a control.

The rearrangement links TRBV15 to TRBJ2-3; D may be TRBD2 (7 bases). CDR3 length equals 15 residues. Germline V lookup: CDR1 LNHNV, CDR2 YYDKDF (reference sequence). V was clipped by 0 bases and J by 8 bases, with 15 bases between them. The CDR3 is CATSREEGGVGTQYF. For the CDR3, the DNA is TGTGCCACCAGCAGAGAAGAGGGGGGGGTTGGTACGCAGTATTTT. The variable domain in full, with the rest retrieved from reference TRBV15 and TRBJ2-3, is DAMVIQNPRYQVTQFGKPVTLSCSQTLNHNVMYWYQQKSSQAPKLLFHYYDKDFNNEADTPDNFQSRRPNTSFCFLDIRSPGLGDTAMYLCATSREEGGVGTQYFGPGTRLTVL.

This chain connects TRBV7-3 to TRBJ2-7; tentative D call: TRBD2 (6 bases). Trimming took off 5 bases at V and 2 bases at J, with 10 bases between the two ends. The CDR3 contains 13 residues. The V gene's germline CDR1 is SGHTA and CDR2 FQGTGA. The CDR3 DNA follows: TGTGCCAGCAGCCGGACTAACCCCTACGAGCAGTACTTC. It codes for CASSRTNPYEQYF.

This clonotype was found a few times. This CDR3 reads CASSEGQRNTIYF. The CDR3 DNA sequence: TGTGCCAGCTCAGAGGGACAAAGAAACACCATATATTTT. V is TRBV18 and J is TRBJ1-3, with D perhaps matching TRBD1 (6 bases). V lost 5 bases and J 5 bases, leaving 10 bases between the germline ends. CDR3 length equals 13 residues. Germline V lookup: CDR1 KGHSH, CDR2 LQKENI.

This clonotype was observed many times. The V call is TRBV12-3 or TRBV12-4, the J call TRBJ2-3, with TRBD1 identical over 10 bases. Trimming cost V 5 bases and J 8 bases; bases outside gene matches: 13. The CDR3 length is 16 residues. The CDR3 loop is CASSAPRDRGLGTQYF. CDR3 sequence (DNA): TGTGCCAGCAGTGCACCCCGGGACAGGGGCTTGGGTACGCAGTATTTT.

This clonotype was recorded at least ten times. V usage is TRBV4-2 and J usage is TRBJ2-7; unclear D gene. The CDR3 totals 12 residues. The germline V gene has CDR1 LGHNA and CDR2 YNFKEQ. Trimming left V 3 bases short and J 5 bases short, with 8 bases between. CDR3 DNA sequence: TGTGCCAGCAGCCACGAATCTCACGAGCAGTACTTC. This codes for CASSHESHEQYF.

This clonotype was picked up many times. The chain is built from TRBV12-3 or TRBV12-4 and TRBJ2-7; TRBD1 might be the D (5 bases). The CDR3 length is 14 residues. V gave up 5 bases and J gave up 5 bases, with 16 bases separating them. The CDR3 loop reads CASSNGARFHEQYF. CDR3 nucleotides: TGTGCCAGCAGTAATGGGGCTAGGTTCCACGAGCAGTACTTC.

V and J are TRBV19 and TRBJ2-7; D is perhaps TRBD1 (6 bases). V gave up 5 bases and J gave up 1 base, with 15 bases separating them. Germline V gene lookup returns CDR1 LNHDA and CDR2 SQIVND (reference sequence). This CDR3 is 15 amino acids long. CDR3 bases: TGTGCCAGTAGTCTTCGAGGGGGTGTATCCTACGAGCAGTACTTC. The encoded protein is CASSLRGGVSYEQYF.

The V call is TRBV7-2, the J call TRBJ2-7, with a possible D match to TRBD1 (5 bases). CDR1 and CDR2 (germline): SGHTA, FQGNSA. This CDR3 is 13 amino acids long. V was shortened by 8 bases and J by 1 base, with 12 bases between the two germline ends. The CDR3, as DNA: TGTGCCAGCGCAAGTGGGGCTTCCTACGAGCAGTACTTC. Protein sequence: CASASGASYEQYF.

The chain couples TRBV2 to TRBJ2-7; the D call may be TRBD1 or TRBD2 (5 bases each). Per germline, CDR1 SNHLY and CDR2 FYNNEI. The CDR3 loop spans 14 amino acids. V was shortened by 6 bases and J by 2 bases, with 14 bases between the two germline ends. The CDR3 loop is CASSAPGRTYEQYF. The CDR3, as DNA: TGTGCCAGCAGCGCCCCGGGACGTACCTACGAGCAGTACTTC.

CDR3 amino acids: CASSLAKLGRLLNTEAFF. The DNA of the CDR3 is TGTGCCAGCAGCTTAGCGAAGTTGGGTAGGTTGTTGAACACTGAAGCTTTCTTT. The gene calls are TRBV7-8 and TRBJ1-1; D gene uncertain. Deletions cut 0 bases from V and 0 bases from J, with 17 bases between. There are 18 residues in the CDR3. From germline, CDR1 is SGHVS and CDR2 FQNEAQ.

This clonotype has just a few counts. The chain combines TRBV7-8 with TRBJ1-1, with D hard to call. The CDR3 contains 12 residues. CDR1 and CDR2 from the germline V gene are SGHVS and FQNEAQ. Trimming took off 5 bases at V and 8 bases at J, with 12 bases between the two ends. The CDR3 sequence: CASSTIPPEAFF. The CDR3 nucleotides are TGTGCCAGCAGCACAATCCCTCCAGAAGCTTTCTTT.

This chain connects TRBV29-1 to TRBJ1-2; D remains ambiguous. The germline CDR1 and CDR2 sequences are SQVTM and ANQGSEA. The CDR3 totals 14 residues. The V gene lost 1 base and the J gene lost 0 bases, with 9 bases spanning the gap. The CDR3 nucleotides are TGCAGCGTTGAAGGGACGGTAGCTAACTATGGCTACACCTTC. This sequence encodes CSVEGTVANYGYTF.

This clonotype was seen ten or more times. J is TRBJ2-2 and V is TRBV4-2, with 16 positions matching TRBD2. The germline V gene encodes CDR1 LGHNA and CDR2 YNFKEQ. The length of the CDR3 is 19 residues. Trimming removed 2 bases from V and 0 bases from J; junction bases left unmatched: 3. CDR3 region: CASSQSGTSGRANTGELFF. Written as DNA, the CDR3 is TGTGCCAGCAGCCAATCCGGGACTAGCGGGAGGGCGAACACCGGGGAGCTGTTTTTT.

As DNA, the CDR3 is TGTGCCAGTAACGGACAGGGACTGTACAATGAGCAGTTCTTC. Translation gives CASNGQGLYNEQFF. The genes are TRBV19 and TRBJ2-1; 8 nucleotides match TRBD1. The CDR3 is 14 residues long. Germline V lookup: CDR1 LNHDA, CDR2 SQIVND (reference sequence). The J segment lost 4 bases and the V segment lost 7 bases, leaving 6 bases of the junction unmatched.

By its share, this clonotype is medium-sized (0.01 to 0.1%). The J gene is TRBJ1-1, the V gene TRBV10-2; no reliable D call. Deletions cut 6 bases from V and 1 base from J, with 6 bases between. The germline CDR1 and CDR2 sequences are WSHSY and SAAADI. This CDR3 has 12 amino acids. CDR3 amino acids: CASREGNTEAFF. In DNA form, the CDR3 reads TGCGCCAGCAGGGAGGGGAACACTGAAGCTTTCTTT.

This clonotype showed up many times. The chain recombines TRBV12-3 or TRBV12-4 with TRBJ1-6; D possibly corresponds to TRBD1 (5 bases). The CDR3 sequence is 14 residues long. The V and J ends lost 6 bases and 8 bases respectively, with 14 bases between them. CDR3 region: CASRRQTVDSPLHF. The CDR3 bases are TGTGCCAGCAGACGACAGACGGTGGATTCACCCCTCCACTTT.

The chain joins TRBV30 to TRBJ1-3, with D unclear. Germline lookup yields CDR1 GTSNPN and CDR2 SVGIG (reference sequence). The CDR3 extends over 14 amino acids. With 5 bases removed from V and 3 bases from J, the gap between germline ends came to 14 bases. DNA of the CDR3: TGTGCCTGGGAAGAGGGAAACGGTGGAAACACCATATATTTT. Encoded protein: CAWEEGNGGNTIYF.

This clonotype is categorized as medium-sized. The rearrangement uses TRBV2 and TRBJ1-6; TRBD1 might be the D (5 bases). The germline V gene has CDR1 SNHLY and CDR2 FYNNEI. This CDR3 is 15 amino acids long. Trimming cost V 3 bases and J 7 bases, with 13 bases left between them. This CDR3 is CASSEQGFTNSPLHF. CDR3 bases: TGTGCCAGCAGTGAGCAGGGTTTCACGAATTCACCCCTCCACTTT.

This sequence joins TRBV11-2 and TRBJ2-1; TRBD2 matches 8 bases. J gave up 7 bases and V 0 bases, and 5 bases lay outside the gene matches. The CDR3 runs 15 residues. The germline V gene encodes CDR1 SGHAT and CDR2 FQNNGV. The CDR3 DNA reads as TGTGCCAGCAGCTTAGAGGCGGGGGGAAATAATGAGCAGTTCTTC. Residues: CASSLEAGGNNEQFF.

In its sample, this clonotype was seen many times. The chain employs TRBV7-9 and TRBJ2-7; 11 positions match TRBD1. The CDR3 runs 15 residues. V was pared by 5 bases and J by 5 bases, with 8 bases of the junction left unmatched. Looked up from germline, CDR1 is SEHNR and CDR2 is FQNEAQ (reference sequence). The CDR3 DNA reads as TGTGCCAGCAGCCCGGACAGGGGGCGAGGCCACGAGCAGTACTTC. Translated, it gives CASSPDRGRGHEQYF.

This rearrangement joins TRBV25-1 to TRBJ1-5; 9 bases agree with TRBD1. The CDR3 is 15 amino acids. The V gene end was trimmed by 3 bases and the J gene end by 5 bases; junction bases not matched to a gene: 5. Germline-derived CDR1 and CDR2 are MGHDK and SYGVNS. The CDR3 sequence is CASSDGTGLDQPQHF. The CDR3 nucleotides are TGTGCCAGCAGTGACGGGACAGGGTTAGATCAGCCCCAGCATTTT. Using reference TRBV25-1 and TRBJ1-5 for the parts outside the CDR3, the full variable domain is EADIYQTPRYLVIGTGKKITLECSQTMGHDKMYWYQQDPGMELHLIHYSYGVNSTEKGDLSSESTVSRIRTEHFPLTLESARPSHTSQYLCASSDGTGLDQPQHFGDGTRLSIL.

The V and J genes are TRBV27 and TRBJ2-7, with 9 bases that match TRBD2. This CDR3 contains 15 residues. V shed 2 bases, J shed 2 bases, and the junction held 4 bases outside the gene matches. CDR1 MNHEY and CDR2 SMNVEV come from the germline V gene (reference sequence). In DNA, the CDR3 is TGTGCCAGCAGTTTACAGGCGGGAGGGGCCTACGAGCAGTACTTC. Amino acid sequence: CASSLQAGGAYEQYF.